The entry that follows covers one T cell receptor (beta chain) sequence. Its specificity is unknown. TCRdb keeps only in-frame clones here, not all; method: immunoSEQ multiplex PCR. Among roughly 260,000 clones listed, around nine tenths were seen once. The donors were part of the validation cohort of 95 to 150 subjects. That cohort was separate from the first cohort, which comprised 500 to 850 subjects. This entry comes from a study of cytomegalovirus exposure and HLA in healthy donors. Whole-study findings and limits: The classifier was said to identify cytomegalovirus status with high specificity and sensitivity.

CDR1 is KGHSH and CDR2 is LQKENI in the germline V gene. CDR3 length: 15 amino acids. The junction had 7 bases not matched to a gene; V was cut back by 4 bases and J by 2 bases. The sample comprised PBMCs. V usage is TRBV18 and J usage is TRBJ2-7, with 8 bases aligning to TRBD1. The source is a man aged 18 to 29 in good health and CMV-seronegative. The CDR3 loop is CASSRGQGKAYEQYF. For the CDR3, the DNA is TGTGCCAGCTCACGTGGACAGGGTAAAGCCTACGAGCAGTACTTC.